This TCR beta chain was sequenced in a study of T cell responses to AZD1222 COVID-19 vaccine. On this clone itself: Its specificity is unknown.

Findings of the study overall: Donors were largely white British and mainly female; clonal diversity was possibly underestimated. A reported finding is that nearly half of spike-specific TCRs target unmutated variant regions.

Sequencing used immunoSEQ multiplex PCR; TCRdb keeps in-frame clones, though not all of them. There are around 120,000 clones in the sample; 92% occur only once, and roughly 1.6% lies in the top ten. V was trimmed by 5 bases and J by 8 bases, leaving 13 bases between them. The CDR3 contains 13 residues. Germline V gene data show CDR1 as MNHNY and CDR2 as SVGAGI (reference sequence). The source material was peripheral blood, sampled 28 days after the second AZD1222 dose. The TCR was taken from an adult who received the AZD1222 COVID-19 vaccine. The rearrangement uses TRBV6-6 and TRBJ2-4; D possibly corresponds to TRBD1 (6 bases). CDR3 DNA sequence: TGTGCCAGCAGTCAACGGGACACAGACATTCAGTACTTC. Translated, it gives CASSQRDTDIQYF.